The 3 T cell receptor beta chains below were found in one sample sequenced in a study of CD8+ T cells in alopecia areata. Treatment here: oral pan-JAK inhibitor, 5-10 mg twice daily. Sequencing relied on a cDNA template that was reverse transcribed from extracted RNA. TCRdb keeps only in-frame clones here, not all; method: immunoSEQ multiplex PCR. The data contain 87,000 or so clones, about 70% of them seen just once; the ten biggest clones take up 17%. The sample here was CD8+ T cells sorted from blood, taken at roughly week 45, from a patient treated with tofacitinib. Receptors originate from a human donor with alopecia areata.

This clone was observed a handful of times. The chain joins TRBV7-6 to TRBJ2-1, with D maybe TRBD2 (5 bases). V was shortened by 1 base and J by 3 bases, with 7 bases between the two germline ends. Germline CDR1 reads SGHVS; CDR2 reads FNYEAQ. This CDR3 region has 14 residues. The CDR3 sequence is CASSLVGDYNEQFF. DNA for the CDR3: TGTGCCAGCAGCTTAGTCGGGGACTACAATGAGCAGTTCTTC.

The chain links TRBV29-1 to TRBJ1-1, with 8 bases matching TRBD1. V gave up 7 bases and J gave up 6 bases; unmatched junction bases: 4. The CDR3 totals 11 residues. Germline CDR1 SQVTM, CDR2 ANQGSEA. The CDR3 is CSDDRGSEAFF. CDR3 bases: TGCAGCGACGACAGGGGTTCTGAAGCTTTCTTT.

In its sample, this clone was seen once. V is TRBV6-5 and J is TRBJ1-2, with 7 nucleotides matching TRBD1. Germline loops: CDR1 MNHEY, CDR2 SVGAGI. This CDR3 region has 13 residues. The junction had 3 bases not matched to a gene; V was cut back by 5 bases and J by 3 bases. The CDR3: CASSKTGDYGYTF. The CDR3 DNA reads TGTGCCAGCAGTAAAACAGGGGACTATGGCTACACCTTC.